Below, 21 T cell receptor beta chains from the same sample are listed, as sequenced in a study of T-cell memory formation after mild COVID-19. One entry per CDR3 protein, called by TCRdb with MiXCR from the 5' RACE reads. The sample shows over 500,000 distinct CDR3 sequences, 17% of them seen only once. Sequencing was carried out using PBMCs or a T cell subset sorted from them (not recorded which). Receptor source: an adult woman who had mild COVID-19 (a few samples of this study predate the infection). Cell type and time point are not known.

There are a few counts of this clonotype. This chain uses TRBV19 with TRBJ1-5, with D hard to call. The CDR3 has 13 amino acids. The germline gives CDR1 LNHDA, CDR2 SQIVND (reference sequence). V was trimmed by 1 base and J by 7 bases, leaving 8 bases between them. CDR3: CASSIVARQPQHF. The CDR3 nucleotides read TGTGCCAGTAGTATAGTTGCGAGGCAGCCCCAGCATTTT.

This clonotype has a handful of counts. A junction boundary mismatches the germline segment, possibly from a read error. The chain joins TRBV7-9 to TRBJ2-2, with 11 bases matching TRBD2. Germline-derived CDR1 and CDR2 are SEHNR and FQNEAQ (reference sequence). There are 16 residues in the CDR3. The CDR3: CASTLLAGVGTGELFF. The CDR3 bases are TGTGCCAGCACCTTACTAGCGGGAGTTGGCACCGGGGAGCTGTTTTTT.

This clonotype was observed a few times. The J gene is TRBJ2-1, the V gene TRBV20-1; D ambiguous. Deletions cut 0 bases from V and 0 bases from J, with 9 bases between. Germline V gene data show CDR1 as DFQATT and CDR2 as SNEGSKA (reference sequence). This CDR3 comprises 15 residues. CDR3 region: CSARDYGSSYNEQFF. The CDR3 DNA sequence: TGCAGTGCTAGAGATTATGGCAGCTCCTACAATGAGCAGTTCTTC.

This clonotype was detected a few times. This rearrangement joins TRBV7-9 to TRBJ1-2; D is perhaps TRBD1 (5 bases). The CDR3 has 14 amino acids. V gave up 5 bases and J gave up 12 bases, with 22 bases separating them. CDR1 SEHNR and CDR2 FQNEAQ come from the germline V gene (reference sequence). CDR3 in amino acids: CASSPAGAQFPDTF. In DNA, the CDR3 is TGTGCCAGCAGCCCTGCCGGGGCTCAATTCCCAGACACCTTC. Full variable domain (missing parts from reference TRBV7-9 and TRBJ1-2): DTGVSQNPRHKITKRGQNVTFRCDPISEHNRLYWYRQTLGQGPEFLTYFQNEAQLEKSRLLSDRFSAERPKGSFSTLEIQRTEQGDSAMYLCASSPAGAQFPDTFGSGTRLTVV.

The chain employs TRBV5-6 and TRBJ1-1, with D maybe TRBD1 (6 bases). The CDR3 runs to 13 residues. CDR1 and CDR2 (germline): SGHDT, YYEEEE. V was trimmed by 7 bases and J by 0 bases, leaving 10 bases between them. This CDR3 reads CASLTGMNTEAFF. The CDR3 DNA sequence: TGTGCCAGCCTGACAGGAATGAACACTGAAGCTTTCTTT.

The rearrangement links TRBV12-3 or TRBV12-4 to TRBJ2-2, with D perhaps TRBD1 or TRBD2 (5 bases each). Trimming took 5 bases from V and 2 from J, leaving 21 bases between them. There are 18 residues in the CDR3. In nucleotides, the CDR3 is TGTGCCAGCAGTCATAACCGGGGCCAGCTTTTCAACACCGGGGAGCTGTTTTTT. Protein sequence: CASSHNRGQLFNTGELFF.

The J gene is TRBJ1-1, the V gene TRBV6-2 or TRBV6-3, with 8 positions matching TRBD1. J was trimmed by 3 bases and V by 0 bases; bases with no gene match: 12. The CDR3 extends over 18 amino acids. Looked up from germline, CDR1 is MNHEY and CDR2 is SVGEGT. CDR3 loop: CASSYSWLDREGDTEAFF. Written as DNA, the CDR3 is TGTGCCAGCAGTTACTCTTGGCTGGACAGGGAAGGGGACACTGAAGCTTTCTTT.

The genes are TRBV4-2 and TRBJ2-7; 7 bases align to TRBD2. The trim removed 1 base at V and 2 bases at J, leaving 5 bases unmatched. Germline V CDR1 and CDR2: LGHNA, YNFKEQ. This CDR3 has 15 residues. CDR3 bases: TGTGCCAGCAGCCAAGTGGCGGGGGAAACCTACGAGCAGTACTTC. Its protein product is CASSQVAGETYEQYF.

The sample holds a few counts of this clonotype. This chain connects TRBV12-3 or TRBV12-4 to TRBJ2-1, with 11 bases that match TRBD2. The CDR3 extends over 15 amino acids. Germline trimming cut 8 bases from V and 4 bases from J; bases unmatched to any gene: 7. The CDR3 region is CASCPGTSGYNEQFF. Written as DNA, the CDR3 is TGTGCCAGCTGTCCCGGGACTAGCGGATACAATGAGCAGTTCTTC.

The J gene is TRBJ2-1, the V gene TRBV3-1; D is uncertain. Per the germline V gene, CDR1 is LGHDT and CDR2 is YNNKEL (reference sequence). V was trimmed by 1 base and J by 10 bases, leaving 17 bases between them. The CDR3 extends over 15 amino acids. CDR3: CASSQARTSVGEQFF. For the CDR3, the DNA is TGTGCCAGCAGCCAAGCCCGGACCTCAGTCGGAGAGCAGTTCTTC.

This clonotype was counted a few times. The chain carries TRBV3-1 and TRBJ2-3; TRBD1 matches 7 bases. The J segment lost 1 base and the V segment lost 4 bases, leaving 5 bases of the junction unmatched. CDR1 is LGHDT, CDR2 YNNKEL, per germline (reference sequence). CDR3 size: 15 residues. CDR3 DNA sequence: TGTGCCAGCAGCCGAGGACAGGCCCGCACAGATACGCAGTATTTT. It yields the protein CASSRGQARTDTQYF.

The rearrangement links TRBV4-2 to TRBJ2-7, with 8 bases fitting TRBD1. This CDR3 is built from 15 residues. In germline, CDR1 is LGHNA, CDR2 YNFKEQ. The trim removed 4 bases at V and 2 bases at J, leaving 7 bases unmatched. The CDR3 DNA follows: TGTGCCAGCAGCCCCGGACAGGGCGTCCCCTACGAGCAGTACTTC. It is translated as CASSPGQGVPYEQYF.

The chain employs TRBV5-1 and TRBJ2-7; D possibly matches TRBD1 or TRBD2 (5 bases each). Trimming left V 0 bases short and J 5 bases short, with 15 bases between. Germline values: CDR1 SGHRS, CDR2 YFSETQ. This CDR3 spans 15 amino acids. CDR3 region: CASSLVEGPLDEQYF. The CDR3 nucleotides are TGCGCCAGCAGCTTGGTCGAGGGGCCTTTAGACGAGCAGTACTTC.

The V call is TRBV12-3 or TRBV12-4, the J call TRBJ2-3; D uncertain. The CDR3 runs to 15 residues. V was trimmed by 5 bases and J by 6 bases, leaving 18 bases between them. The CDR3 protein is CASSPSYSSVDTQYF. In DNA, the CDR3 is TGTGCCAGCAGTCCCTCCTACTCTTCTGTGGATACGCAGTATTTT.

In its sample, this clonotype was seen many times. The V and J genes are TRBV12-3 or TRBV12-4 and TRBJ2-5, with 11 bases matching TRBD1. The CDR3 has 15 residues. The junction had 2 bases not matched to a gene; V was cut back by 3 bases and J by 2 bases. The CDR3 reads CASSFGDRGQETQYF. The CDR3 DNA reads TGTGCCAGCAGTTTCGGGGACAGGGGGCAAGAGACCCAGTACTTC.

This clonotype was picked up a small number of times. V usage is TRBV10-3 and J usage is TRBJ2-5; possible D gene TRBD2, 6 bases. The CDR3 spans 13 residues. With 7 bases removed from V and 1 base from J, the gap between germline ends came to 10 bases. The V gene's germline CDR1 is ENHRY and CDR2 SYGVKD. The CDR3 is CAINPGGQETQYF. CDR3 nucleotides: TGTGCCATCAATCCCGGGGGCCAAGAGACCCAGTACTTC.

V gene TRBV7-6 combines with J gene TRBJ2-1; 11 bases are a match to TRBD2. Germline assignment: CDR1 SGHVS and CDR2 FNYEAQ. The V and J ends lost 3 bases and 9 bases, in that order; junction bases with no gene match: 4. The length of the CDR3 is 14 residues. The CDR3 loop reads CASSLTSGNAEQFF. The CDR3 DNA is TGTGCCAGCAGCTTGACTAGCGGGAACGCTGAGCAGTTCTTC.

This clonotype showed up many times. The chain employs TRBV12-3 or TRBV12-4 and TRBJ1-4; 7 bases agree with TRBD1. The CDR3 totals 12 residues. V gave up 10 bases and J gave up 8 bases; unmatched junction bases: 7. The CDR3 sequence is CATNRGGEKLFF. In DNA form, the CDR3 reads TGTGCCACAAACAGGGGTGGAGAAAAACTGTTTTTT.

On this clonotype itself: One end of the junction fails to match germline, which may point to a read error. This sequence joins TRBV6-1 and TRBJ2-2; D is possibly TRBD1 or TRBD2 (5 bases each). Germline-derived CDR1 and CDR2 are MNHNS and SASEGT. The CDR3 runs to 16 residues. CDR3 sequence: CASSEGRALATGEMFF. The CDR3 DNA sequence: TGTGCCAGCAGTGAAGGCAGGGCCTTGGCCACCGGGGAGATGTTTTTT.

This clonotype appeared a few times. The chain joins TRBV4-3 to TRBJ1-1; D remains unclear. Trimming pared 1 base from V and 6 bases from J, leaving 15 bases between. Germline V lookup: CDR1 LGHNA, CDR2 YSLEER. This CDR3 has 15 residues. The CDR3 nucleotides read TGCGCCAGCAGCCAAGGAGGGAGCCCAGGAGCTGAAGCTTTCTTT. As protein: CASSQGGSPGAEAFF.

This clonotype is categorized as medium-sized. The chain uses TRBV4-3 and TRBJ1-1, with a possible D match to TRBD1 (5 bases). The V gene lost 2 bases and the J gene lost 8 bases, with 12 bases spanning the gap. Germline lookup yields CDR1 LGHNA and CDR2 YSLEER. This CDR3 has 13 amino acids. The CDR3 nucleotides are TGCGCCAGCAGCCAACCCGGGGGTGCCGAAGCTTTCTTT. As protein: CASSQPGGAEAFF.